The clone carrying this T cell receptor beta chain was counted many times. As yet, its antigen is unknown. On the day of bone marrow donation, the related graft donor provided peripheral blood. V lost 0 bases to trimming and J lost 6 bases; unmatched junction nucleotides: 6. The CDR3 runs 15 residues. CDR1 is MRHNA, CDR2 SNTAGT, per germline. This sample is part of a study of T cells after posttransplantation cyclophosphamide. Points from the study as a whole: Blood and skin or GI T cell repertoires showed limited TRB overlap.

Using immunoSEQ multiplex PCR, the repertoire was profiled, and TCRdb retains in-frame clones only, with some absent. This sample shows 30,000 to 45,000 clones and no singletons; 0.95% to 1.5% rests with the ten largest. This TCR was sampled from a girl between 5 and 17 years old in good health, CMV-negative, and a related stem cell transplant donor. This rearrangement joins TRBV6-4 to TRBJ2-3, with 7 positions matching TRBD1. The sequencing input was PBMCs. The CDR3 region is CASSDSNRGADTQYF. The CDR3 nucleotides are TGTGCCAGCAGTGACTCAAACAGGGGAGCGGATACGCAGTATTTT.